Below, 21 T cell receptor beta chains from the same sample are listed, as sequenced in a study of blood T cell repertoires in COVID-19. The method was immunoSEQ multiplex PCR; TCRdb's version includes in-frame clones alone and lacks a portion of them. The data hold about 260,000 clones, with 75% to 90% observed a single time. Sequences were obtained from PBMCs or T cells enriched from blood (not recorded which). The origin of the receptors is a man aged 45-65 years who had been exposed to COVID-19.

The J gene is TRBJ1-6, the V gene TRBV11-2; D unresolved. CDR1 is SGHAT, CDR2 FQNNGV, per germline. Trimming cost V 4 bases and J 6 bases, with 10 bases left between them. This CDR3 comprises 14 residues. CDR3 DNA sequence: TGTGCCAGCAGCTGGGCATTCTCTAATTCACCCCTCCACTTT. Translated: CASSWAFSNSPLHF.

The chain recombines TRBV30 with TRBJ2-2; 9 nucleotides line up with TRBD1. Germline-derived CDR1 and CDR2 are GTSNPN and SVGIG (reference sequence). The CDR3 has 15 residues. Trimming at V came to 2 bases and at J to 5 bases, leaving 6 bases not matched to a gene. The CDR3 nucleotides read TGTGCCTGGAGTCTGGGACAGGGCTTTACCGGGGAGCTGTTTTTT. Its protein product is CAWSLGQGFTGELFF.

The chain recombines TRBV24-1 with TRBJ1-2; D may be TRBD1 (6 bases). Trimming cost V 5 bases and J 6 bases, with 15 bases left between them. The CDR3 totals 14 residues. Germline CDR1 is KGHDR and CDR2 is SFDVKD. The CDR3 DNA reads as TGTGCCACCAGTGCCAGGGGAGTTCACCATGGCTACACCTTC. Translation gives CATSARGVHHGYTF.

The chain couples TRBV6-5 to TRBJ1-2, with 7 nucleotides matching TRBD1. V shed 6 bases and J 8 bases; nucleotides not matched to a gene: 12. From germline, CDR1 is MNHEY and CDR2 SVGAGI. This CDR3 contains 14 residues. The CDR3 loop is CASRVTGSLEGYTF. The DNA for the CDR3 is TGTGCCAGCAGGGTGACAGGGTCGTTGGAAGGCTACACCTTC.

The J gene is TRBJ1-2, the V gene TRBV30; D gene unclear. The germline gives CDR1 GTSNPN, CDR2 SVGIG (reference sequence). The CDR3 length is 14 residues. Trimming left V 0 bases short and J 6 bases short, with 14 bases between. The CDR3 protein is CAWSVAGRWDGYTF. The CDR3 DNA follows: TGTGCCTGGAGTGTTGCAGGAAGATGGGATGGCTACACCTTC.

This clone was recorded once. The V call is TRBV9, the J call TRBJ2-2, with 8 bases that match TRBD2. The CDR3 runs 15 residues. Germline V gives CDR1 SGDLS, CDR2 YYNGEE. With V trimmed by 1 base and J by 6 bases, 5 bases remained unmatched. Here the CDR3 DNA reads TGTGCCAGCAGCGTAACGGGGGGGCCCCCCGGGGAGCTGTTTTTT. The encoded protein is CASSVTGGPPGELFF.

The chain recombines TRBV12-3 or TRBV12-4 with TRBJ2-1, with D perhaps matching TRBD2 (6 bases). Trimming took off 4 bases at V and 9 bases at J, with 13 bases between the two ends. The CDR3 spans 13 residues. The CDR3 region has the DNA TGTGCCAGCAGTTCCCAGGGAGGAGGTGAGCAGTTCTTC. Protein: CASSSQGGGEQFF.

V gene TRBV2 combines with J gene TRBJ1-2, with D possibly TRBD1 on 5 matching bases. In germline, CDR1 is SNHLY, CDR2 FYNNEI. The CDR3 sequence is 15 residues long. The V and J ends lost 8 bases and 0 bases respectively, with 16 bases between them. This CDR3 is CASSAEWGANYGYTF. The CDR3 DNA reads TGTGCCAGCTCCGCCGAGTGGGGGGCTAACTATGGCTACACCTTC.

The chain carries TRBV5-4 and TRBJ1-4, with TRBD1 matching 11 bases. This CDR3 contains 16 residues. V lost 0 bases, J lost 7 bases, and 5 bases stayed unmatched. In germline, CDR1 is SGHNT, CDR2 YYREEE (reference sequence). The chain's CDR3 is CASSLASDRGPEKLFF. For the CDR3, the DNA is TGTGCCAGCAGCTTGGCCTCGGACAGGGGGCCTGAAAAACTGTTTTTT.

This clone was seen just once. The chain carries TRBV21-1 and TRBJ2-1; the table's D call, TRBD2, was not checked against the DNA. TRBV21-1 corresponds to a pseudogene. The length of the CDR3 is 15 residues. The CDR3 DNA is TGTGCCAGCAGCACGCTAGCGGGAGCTACCAATGAGCAGTTCTTC. It specifies CASSTLAGATNEQFF.

The chain is built from TRBV2 and TRBJ1-2; 11 bases match TRBD1. This CDR3 spans 14 amino acids. V lost 6 bases and J lost 3; bases outside the gene matches: 3. Germline V gene lookup returns CDR1 SNHLY and CDR2 FYNNEI. This CDR3 reads CASRGTGGYYGYTF. CDR3 coding DNA: TGTGCCAGCAGGGGGACAGGGGGGTACTATGGCTACACCTTC. The full variable domain, with the rest looked up from reference TRBV2 and TRBJ1-2, is EPEVTQTPSHQVTQMGQEVILRCVPISNHLYFYWYRQILGQKVEFLVSFYNNEISEKSEIFDDQFSVERPDGSNFTLKIRSTKLEDSAMYFCASRGTGGYYGYTFGSGTRLTVV.

This clone was seen once. This chain links TRBV11-3 with TRBJ2-7; D remains ambiguous. This CDR3 contains 15 residues. V gave up 0 bases and J gave up 2 bases, with 11 bases separating them. The germline CDR1 and CDR2 sequences are SGHNT and YENEEA. The CDR3 DNA sequence: TGTGCCAGCAGCTTAGAGTTGTGGCTTACCTACGAGCAGTACGTC. Translated: CASSLELWLTYEQYV.

As regards this clone: Other nucleotide sequences in the sample specify the same CDR3. The gene calls are TRBV5-1 and TRBJ1-6; D is uncertain. V lost 1 base to trimming and J lost 7 bases, with 3 bases between them. Germline V gene data show CDR1 as SGHRS and CDR2 as YFSETQ. The CDR3 spans 12 residues. CDR3 DNA: TGCGCCAGCAGCTTGCAGAATTCACCCCTCCACTTT. Protein: CASSLQNSPLHF.

This clone was counted a few times. The gene calls are TRBV5-4 and TRBJ2-7, with 8 bases identical to TRBD1. Germline CDR1 SGHNT, CDR2 YYREEE (reference sequence). The CDR3 runs 14 residues. V was clipped by 0 bases and J by 4 bases; unmatched bases: 3. CDR3 nucleotide sequence: TGTGCCAGCAGCTTGGGGACAGGGCGGTACGAGCAGTACGTC. Translating it yields CASSLGTGRYEQYV.

V usage is TRBV15 and J usage is TRBJ2-5, with unresolved D. With 0 bases removed from V and 5 bases from J, the gap between germline ends came to 4 bases. The length of the CDR3 is 12 residues. Germline V CDR1 and CDR2: LNHNV, YYDKDF (reference sequence). The CDR3 loop reads CATSRDRETQYF. The DNA for the CDR3 is TGTGCCACCAGCAGAGATCGGGAGACCCAGTACTTC.

This rearrangement joins TRBV7-2 to TRBJ1-4; 8 bases are shared with TRBD1. Germline lookup yields CDR1 SGHTA and CDR2 FQGNSA. Unmatched junction bases numbered 3, after V lost 2 bases and J lost 7 bases. The CDR3 is 14 residues long. The CDR3 bases are TGTGCCAGCAGCTTACAGGGGGCTTTTGAAAAACTGTTTTTT. Translated, it gives CASSLQGAFEKLFF. Full variable domain (rest looked up from reference TRBV7-2 and TRBJ1-4): GAGVSQSPSNKVTEKGKDVELRCDPISGHTALYWYRQSLGQGLEFLIYFQGNSAPDKSGLPSDRFSAERTGGSVSTLTIQRTQQEDSAVYLCASSLQGAFEKLFFGSGTQLSVL.

V and J are TRBV2 and TRBJ1-3; 7 bases fit TRBD1. Unmatched junction bases numbered 6, after V lost 7 bases and J lost 0 bases. The CDR3 extends over 15 amino acids. Germline V gene lookup returns CDR1 SNHLY and CDR2 FYNNEI. For the CDR3, the DNA is TGTGCCAGCACCCTGGACAGGAGCTCTGGAAACACCATATATTTT. This gives the protein CASTLDRSSGNTIYF. Based on the CDR3 plus reference TRBV2 and TRBJ1-3, the full variable domain is EPEVTQTPSHQVTQMGQEVILRCVPISNHLYFYWYRQILGQKVEFLVSFYNNEISEKSEIFDDQFSVERPDGSNFTLKIRSTKLEDSAMYFCASTLDRSSGNTIYFGEGSWLTVV.

The V gene is TRBV7-8, the J gene TRBJ1-6, with 9 bases aligning to TRBD1. With 2 bases clipped from V and 7 bases from J, the junction kept 9 bases outside the gene matches. The germline V gene encodes CDR1 SGHVS and CDR2 FQNEAQ. The length of the CDR3 is 17 residues. The CDR3 sequence is CASSLHLRQGDNSPLHF. The CDR3 DNA sequence: TGTGCCAGCAGCTTACACCTCCGACAGGGGGACAATTCACCCCTCCACTTT.

This chain joins TRBV12-2 and TRBJ1-1. TRBV12-2 is noted as a pseudogene. The CDR3 runs 16 residues. The CDR3 DNA reads as TGTGCAAGTCGATCGGACATGACGGGGGAATACACTGAAGCTTTCTTT. This gives the protein CASRSDMTGEYTEAFF.

The chain is built from TRBV7-9 and TRBJ1-1; 8 bases align to TRBD1. CDR1 SEHNR and CDR2 FQNEAQ come from the germline V gene (reference sequence). The CDR3 runs 14 residues. The V and J ends lost 2 bases and 3 bases, in that order; junction bases with no gene match: 2. Here the CDR3 reads CASSLQGADTEAFF. The CDR3 bases are TGTGCCAGCAGCTTACAGGGGGCGGACACTGAAGCTTTCTTT.

V gene TRBV10-3 combines with J gene TRBJ2-1, with 8 bases lining up with TRBD1. The trim removed 7 bases at V and 7 bases at J, leaving 9 bases unmatched. The length of the CDR3 is 14 residues. Germline loops: CDR1 ENHRY, CDR2 SYGVKD. The CDR3 DNA is TGTGCCATCACCGTCACAGGGGGGAGGAATGAGCAGTTCTTC. Residues: CAITVTGGRNEQFF.